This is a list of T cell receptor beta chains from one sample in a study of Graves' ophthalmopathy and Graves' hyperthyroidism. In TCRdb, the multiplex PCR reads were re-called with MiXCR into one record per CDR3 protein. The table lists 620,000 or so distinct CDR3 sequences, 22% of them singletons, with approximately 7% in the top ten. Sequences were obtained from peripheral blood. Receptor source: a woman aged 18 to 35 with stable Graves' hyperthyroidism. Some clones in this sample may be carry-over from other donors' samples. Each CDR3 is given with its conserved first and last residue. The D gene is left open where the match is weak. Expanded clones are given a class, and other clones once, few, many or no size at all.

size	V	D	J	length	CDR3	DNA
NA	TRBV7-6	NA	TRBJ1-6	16	CASSLGTPELNSPLHF	TGTGCCAGCAGCTTAGGGACACCCGAACTTAATTCACCCCTCCACTTT
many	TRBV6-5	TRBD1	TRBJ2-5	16	CASSYQDRGYQETQYF	TGTGCCAGCAGTTACCAGGACAGGGGCTACCAAGAGACCCAGTACTTC
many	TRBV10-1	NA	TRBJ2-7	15	CASRAGPGDSYEQYF	TGCGCCAGCAGAGCAGGGCCGGGAGACTCCTACGAGCAGTACTTC
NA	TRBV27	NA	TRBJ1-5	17	CASSPRTPLYSNQPQHF	TGTGCCAGCAGTCCACGGACCCCCCTTTATAGCAATCAGCCCCAGCATTTT
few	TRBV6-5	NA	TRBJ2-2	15	CASSYYGVETGELFF	TGTGCCAGCAGTTACTACGGGGTGGAGACCGGGGAGCTGTTTTTT
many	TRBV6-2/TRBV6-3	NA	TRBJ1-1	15	CASSYSFLENTEAFF	TGTGCCAGCAGTTACTCGTTCCTAGAAAACACTGAAGCTTTCTTT
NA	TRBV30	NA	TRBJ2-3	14	CAWSVMRGSDTQYF	TGTGCCTGGAGTGTAATGCGGGGATCAGATACGCAGTATTTT
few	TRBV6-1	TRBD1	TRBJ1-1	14	CASNPDRRPLEAFF	TGTGCCAGCAACCCGGACAGGCGACCCCTTGAAGCTTTCTTT
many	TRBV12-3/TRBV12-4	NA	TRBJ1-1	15	CASSLRVTKNTEAFF	TGTGCCAGCAGTTTAAGGGTGACAAAGAACACTGAAGCTTTCTTT
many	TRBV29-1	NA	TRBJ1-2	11	CSVEDTGGYTF	TGCAGCGTTGAAGATACAGGGGGCTACACCTTC
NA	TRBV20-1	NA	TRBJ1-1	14	CSPGFGGADTEAFF	TGCAGTCCCGGATTCGGGGGGGCAGACACTGAAGCTTTCTTT
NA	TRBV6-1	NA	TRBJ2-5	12	CASTDDQETQYF	TGTGCCAGCACGGACGACCAAGAGACCCAGTACTTC
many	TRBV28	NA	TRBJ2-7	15	CASRETRSGSYEQYF	TGTGCCAGCAGGGAGACACGTTCGGGGTCCTACGAGCAGTACTTC
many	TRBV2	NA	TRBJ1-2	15	CASSEDSFRLYGYTF	TGTGCCAGCAGTGAGGACAGCTTCAGGCTGTATGGCTACACCTTC
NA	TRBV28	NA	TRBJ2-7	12	CASRHAGYEQYF	TGTGCCAGCAGACACGCAGGTTACGAGCAGTACTTC
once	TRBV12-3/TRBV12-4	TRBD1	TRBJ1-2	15	CASSFSMGQGVAITF	TGTGCCAGCAGTTTTTCGATGGGACAGGGAGTAGCTATCACCTTC
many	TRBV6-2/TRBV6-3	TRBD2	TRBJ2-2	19	CASSRPLLTSGGHGGELFF	TGTGCCAGCAGCCGCCCACTCTTGACTAGCGGGGGACATGGCGGGGAGCTGTTTTTT
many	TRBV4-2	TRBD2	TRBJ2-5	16	CASSPNLAGEGETQYF	TGTGCCAGCAGCCCTAACCTAGCGGGGGAAGGAGAGACCCAGTACTTC
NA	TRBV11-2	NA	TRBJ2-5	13	CASSLNRAGTQYF	TGTGCCAGCAGCTTAAACCGGGCAGGGACCCAGTACTTC
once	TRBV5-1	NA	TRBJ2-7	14	CASSLMVSEDEQYF	TGCGCCAGCAGCTTGATGGTTAGTGAAGACGAGCAGTACTTC
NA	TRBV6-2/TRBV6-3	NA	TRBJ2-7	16	CASTPVGAVEGDEQYF	TGTGCCAGCACTCCGGTCGGGGCAGTGGAAGGGGACGAGCAGTACTTC
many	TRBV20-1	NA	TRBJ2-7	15	CSASGQGEDYYEQYF	TGCAGTGCTAGCGGACAAGGTGAGGACTACTACGAGCAGTACTTC
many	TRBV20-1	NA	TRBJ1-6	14	CSAREQGGSSPLHF	TGCAGTGCTAGGGAGCAGGGAGGGAGCTCACCCCTCCACTTT
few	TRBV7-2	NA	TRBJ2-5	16	CASSQQGRWKGETQYF	TGTGCCAGCAGCCAACAGGGCCGTTGGAAAGGAGAGACCCAGTACTTC
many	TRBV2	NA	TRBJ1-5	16	CASTPMLRSGDQPQHF	TGTGCCAGCACCCCTATGCTGAGGTCAGGGGATCAGCCCCAGCATTTT
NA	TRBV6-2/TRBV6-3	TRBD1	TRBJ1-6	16	CASSSDRGRMNSPLHF	TGTGCCAGCAGTTCGGACAGGGGGCGTATGAATTCACCCCTCCACTTT
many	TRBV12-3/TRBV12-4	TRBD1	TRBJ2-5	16	CASSQPLGQGSVTQYF	TGTGCCAGCAGTCAACCACTCGGACAGGGCTCAGTGACCCAGTACTTC
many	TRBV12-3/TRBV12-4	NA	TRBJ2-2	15	CASVLSATNTGELFF	TGTGCCAGCGTCCTATCAGCAACGAACACCGGGGAGCTGTTTTTT
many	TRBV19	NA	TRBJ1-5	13	CASRKEQAQPQHF	TGTGCCAGTAGAAAGGAACAGGCTCAGCCCCAGCATTTT
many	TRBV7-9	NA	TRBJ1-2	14	CASSAGPKNYGYTF	TGTGCCAGCAGCGCGGGACCGAAGAACTATGGCTACACCTTC
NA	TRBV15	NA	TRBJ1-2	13	CATSRSRAYGYRF	TGTGCCACCAGCAGGTCACGTGCCTATGGCTACAGGTTC
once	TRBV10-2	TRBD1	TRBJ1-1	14	CASSETGGAGTAFF	TGCGCCAGCAGTGAAACAGGGGGCGCCGGTACGGCTTTCTTT
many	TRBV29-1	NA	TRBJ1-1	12	CSVEVLDTEAFF	TGCAGCGTTGAAGTGCTGGACACTGAAGCTTTCTTT
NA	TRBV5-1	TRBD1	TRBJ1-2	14	CASSATGDYYGYTF	TGCGCCAGCAGCGCGACAGGGGATTACTATGGTTACACCTTC
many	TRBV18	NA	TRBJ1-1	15	CASSPPRQSDTEAFF	TGTGCCAGCTCACCACCCCGTCAGAGCGACACTGAAGCTTTCTTT
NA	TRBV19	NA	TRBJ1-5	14	CASCPAARNQPQHF	TGTGCCAGCTGCCCCGCGGCGCGCAATCAGCCCCAGCATTTT
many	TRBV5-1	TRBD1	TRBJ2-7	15	CASSRTGGASYEQYF	TGCGCCAGCAGCCGGACAGGGGGCGCCTCCTACGAGCAGTACTTC
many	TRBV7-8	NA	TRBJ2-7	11	CASSFLGEQYF	TGTGCCAGCAGCTTTCTCGGCGAGCAGTACTTC
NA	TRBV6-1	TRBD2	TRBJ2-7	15	CASSEGSGGSYEQYF	TGTGCCAGCAGTGAAGGTAGCGGGGGCTCCTACGAGCAGTACTTC
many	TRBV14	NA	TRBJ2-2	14	CASSRQGSTGELFF	TGTGCCAGCAGCCGGCAGGGCTCTACCGGGGAGCTGTTTTTT
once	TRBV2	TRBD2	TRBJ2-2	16	CASSGIAGALLGELFF	TGTGCCAGCAGTGGGATAGCGGGGGCCCTCCTCGGGGAGCTGTTTTTT
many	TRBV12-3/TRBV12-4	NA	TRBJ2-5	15	CASSQGPRQQETQYF	TGTGCCAGCAGCCAGGGACCCCGCCAACAAGAGACCCAGTACTTC
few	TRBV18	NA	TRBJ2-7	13	CASSPMGDYEQYF	TGTGCCAGCTCACCCATGGGGGATTACGAGCAGTACTTC
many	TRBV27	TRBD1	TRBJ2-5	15	CASSSYRGLGETQYF	TGTGCCAGCAGTTCCTACAGGGGGCTAGGGGAGACCCAGTACTTC
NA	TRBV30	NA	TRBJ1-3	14	CAWSGGVGGNTIYF	TGTGCCTGGAGTGGGGGGGTTGGTGGAAACACCATATATTTT
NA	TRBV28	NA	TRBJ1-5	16	CASSFRDGVSGLPQHF	TGTGCCAGCAGTTTCCGGGACGGGGTTTCAGGACTACCCCAGCATTTT